The rows below give T cell receptor beta chains drawn from one sample of a study of preoperative IRX-2 immunotherapy in early breast cancer. Sequencing was performed with immunoSEQ multiplex PCR; in TCRdb, only in-frame clones are kept and a portion is missing. The table has tens of thousands of clones, about four fifths seen once. This sample comprised lymph node tissue, obtained after IRX-2 immunotherapy. The receptors originated from a human donor with breast cancer. Each CDR3 is given with its conserved first and last residue. A D gene is named only where the DNA matches it firmly. Clone size is shown for a subset of rows, as once, few, many or a class of expanded clone.

D gene: -
V gene: TRBV18
J gene: TRBJ1-1
clone size: -
CDR3 protein: CASSPERTEAFF
CDR3 DNA: TGTGCCAGCTCACCAGAGAGGACTGAAGCTTTCTTT

D gene: TRBD1
V gene: TRBV7-2
J gene: TRBJ2-7
clone size: -
CDR3 protein: CASSARDRENEQYF
CDR3 DNA: TGTGCCAGCAGCGCCCGGGACAGGGAAAACGAGCAGTACTTC

D gene: -
V gene: TRBV19
J gene: TRBJ1-3
clone size: -
CDR3 protein: CASHRTGRTGNTIYF
CDR3 DNA: TGTGCCAGCCACCGAACAGGGAGAACTGGAAACACCATATATTTT

D gene: -
V gene: TRBV19
J gene: TRBJ1-5
clone size: few
CDR3 protein: CASSPLNQPQHF
CDR3 DNA: TGTGCCAGTAGCCCTCTCAATCAGCCCCAGCATTTT

D gene: -
V gene: TRBV14
J gene: TRBJ1-4
clone size: -
CDR3 protein: CASSPRGGPNEKLFF
CDR3 DNA: TGTGCCAGCAGCCCAAGGGGCGGTCCTAATGAAAAACTGTTTTTT

D gene: -
V gene: TRBV6-8
J gene: TRBJ1-2
clone size: -
CDR3 protein: CASTPGDQNYGYTF
CDR3 DNA: TGTGCCTCCACCCCAGGGGACCAAAACTATGGCTACACCTTC

D gene: -
V gene: TRBV7-6
J gene: TRBJ1-4
clone size: -
CDR3 protein: CASTTGHVNEKLFF
CDR3 DNA: TGTGCCAGCACCACGGGACACGTTAATGAAAAACTGTTTTTT

D gene: TRBD1
V gene: TRBV6-8
J gene: TRBJ2-1
clone size: -
CDR3 protein: CASRTRGQAYNEQFF
CDR3 DNA: TGTGCCAGCAGGACACGGGGACAGGCCTACAATGAGCAGTTCTTC

D gene: -
V gene: TRBV28
J gene: TRBJ1-2
clone size: -
CDR3 protein: CASSLDSNYGYTF
CDR3 DNA: TGTGCCAGCAGTTTAGACAGCAACTATGGCTACACCTTC

D gene: TRBD2
V gene: TRBV11-3
J gene: TRBJ2-1
clone size: once
CDR3 protein: CASSLTTSGHNEQFF
CDR3 DNA: TGTGCCAGCAGCTTAACGACTAGCGGTCACAATGAGCAGTTCTTC

D gene: TRBD1
V gene: TRBV6-8
J gene: TRBJ2-1
clone size: -
CDR3 protein: CASSYRRDSAIYNEQFF
CDR3 DNA: TGTGCCAGCAGTTACCGCCGGGACAGTGCTATCTACAATGAGCAGTTCTTC

D gene: TRBD1
V gene: TRBV5-1
J gene: TRBJ2-6
clone size: -
CDR3 protein: CASSLVVGTVSGANVLTF
CDR3 DNA: TGCGCCAGCAGCTTGGTTGTCGGGACAGTCTCTGGGGCCAACGTCCTGACTTTC

D gene: -
V gene: TRBV5-1
J gene: TRBJ2-5
clone size: -
CDR3 protein: CASSLTLNRLGFRETQYF
CDR3 DNA: TGCGCCAGCAGCTTGACGTTGAATAGGTTAGGTTTTCGGGAGACCCAGTACTTC

D gene: TRBD2
V gene: TRBV19
J gene: TRBJ2-3
clone size: -
CDR3 protein: CASKRTSGGGGDTQYF
CDR3 DNA: TGTGCCAGTAAAAGGACTAGCGGGGGAGGTGGAGATACGCAGTATTTT

D gene: TRBD1
V gene: TRBV29-1
J gene: TRBJ1-1
clone size: -
CDR3 protein: CSVVGRQDRGLLMGLGEAFF
CDR3 DNA: TGCAGCGTTGTCGGGCGGCAGGACAGGGGGCTTCTAATGGGGCTAGGAGAAGCTTTCTTT

D gene: -
V gene: TRBV1
J gene: TRBJ1-2
clone size: -
CDR3 protein: CASSQDPGESYGYTF
CDR3 DNA: TGCGCCAGCAGCCAAGATCCAGGGGAATCCTATGGCTACACCTTC

D gene: TRBD2
V gene: TRBV6-8
J gene: TRBJ2-7
clone size: once
CDR3 protein: CASTSSGGSSYEQYF
CDR3 DNA: TGTGCCAGCACTAGTAGCGGGGGGAGCTCCTACGAGCAGTACTTC

D gene: TRBD1
V gene: TRBV18
J gene: TRBJ1-1
clone size: -
CDR3 protein: CASSPGQDMNTEAFF
CDR3 DNA: TGTGCCAGCTCGCCGGGACAGGACATGAACACTGAAGCTTTCTTT

D gene: -
V gene: TRBV6-8
J gene: TRBJ2-7
clone size: -
CDR3 protein: CASSYQRTANSYEQYF
CDR3 DNA: TGTGCCAGCAGTTACCAAAGGACAGCCAACTCCTACGAGCAGTACTTC

D gene: -
V gene: TRBV11-3
J gene: TRBJ1-3
clone size: few
CDR3 protein: CASSGRGSTLGNTIYF
CDR3 DNA: TGTGCCAGCAGCGGGAGAGGCAGCACTCTTGGAAACACCATATATTTT

D gene: -
V gene: TRBV28
J gene: TRBJ1-6
clone size: -
CDR3 protein: CASSLDRAGFNSPLHF
CDR3 DNA: TGTGCCAGCAGTTTAGATCGGGCAGGGTTTAATTCACCCCTCCACTTT

D gene: -
V gene: TRBV7-8
J gene: TRBJ1-1
clone size: -
CDR3 protein: CASSPGFENTEAFF
CDR3 DNA: TGTGCCAGCAGCCCGGGGTTTGAGAACACTGAAGCTTTCTTT

D gene: TRBD2
V gene: TRBV11-3
J gene: TRBJ2-1
clone size: -
CDR3 protein: CASSLGLAGYNEQFF
CDR3 DNA: TGTGCCAGCAGCTTAGGACTAGCGGGGTACAATGAGCAGTTCTTC

D gene: -
V gene: TRBV10-1
J gene: TRBJ2-7
clone size: -
CDR3 protein: CANRQDLYEQYF
CDR3 DNA: TGCGCCAACCGACAGGACCTCTACGAGCAGTACTTC

D gene: -
V gene: TRBV6-8
J gene: TRBJ2-2
clone size: medium-sized
CDR3 protein: CASSYYEDTGELFF
CDR3 DNA: TGTGCCAGCAGTTATTACGAGGACACCGGGGAGCTGTTTTTT

D gene: -
V gene: TRBV11-3
J gene: TRBJ1-1
clone size: -
CDR3 protein: CASSFEGFETEAFF
CDR3 DNA: TGTGCCAGCAGCTTTGAGGGTTTCGAGACTGAAGCTTTCTTT

D gene: TRBD1
V gene: TRBV6-8
J gene: TRBJ2-1
clone size: -
CDR3 protein: CASRQTGTSLYNEQFF
CDR3 DNA: TGTGCCAGCAGACAGACAGGGACCTCTCTCTACAATGAGCAGTTCTTC

D gene: TRBD1
V gene: TRBV19
J gene: TRBJ1-4
clone size: -
CDR3 protein: CASRTGASEKLFF
CDR3 DNA: TGTGCCAGTAGAACAGGGGCGAGTGAAAAACTGTTTTTT

D gene: -
V gene: TRBV7-1
J gene: TRBJ2-1
clone size: -
CDR3 protein: CASSWDPMREQFF
CDR3 DNA: TGTGCCAGCAGTTGGGACCCAATGCGGGAGCAGTTCTTC

D gene: TRBD1
V gene: TRBV6-8
J gene: TRBJ2-2
clone size: -
CDR3 protein: CASRDRGYTGELFF
CDR3 DNA: TGTGCCAGCCGGGACAGAGGGTACACCGGGGAGCTGTTTTTT

D gene: -
V gene: TRBV6-8
J gene: TRBJ2-7
clone size: -
CDR3 protein: CASRRTGSLVYEQYF
CDR3 DNA: TGTGCCAGCAGACGGACCGGGAGCCTTGTCTACGAGCAGTACTTC

D gene: -
V gene: TRBV19
J gene: TRBJ2-7
clone size: few
CDR3 protein: CASSITGSYEQYF
CDR3 DNA: TGTGCCAGTAGTATAACAGGATCCTACGAGCAGTACTTC

D gene: -
V gene: TRBV12-5
J gene: TRBJ2-6
clone size: -
CDR3 protein: CASTPLRSGANVLTF
CDR3 DNA: TGTGCCAGCACCCCTCTCCGGTCTGGGGCCAACGTCCTGACTTTC

D gene: -
V gene: TRBV30
J gene: TRBJ1-5
clone size: -
CDR3 protein: CAWGENQPQHF
CDR3 DNA: TGTGCCTGGGGAGAAAATCAGCCCCAGCATTTT

D gene: -
V gene: TRBV9
J gene: TRBJ1-1
clone size: -
CDR3 protein: CASGSVANTEAFF
CDR3 DNA: TGTGCCAGCGGATCAGTGGCGAACACTGAAGCTTTCTTT

D gene: TRBD2
V gene: TRBV30
J gene: TRBJ2-5
clone size: -
CDR3 protein: CAWSWTSGGWAQYF
CDR3 DNA: TGTGCCTGGAGTTGGACTAGCGGGGGGTGGGCCCAGTACTTC

D gene: -
V gene: TRBV18
J gene: TRBJ1-1
clone size: -
CDR3 protein: CASSPPQGYGNTEAFF
CDR3 DNA: TGTGCCAGCTCACCACCACAGGGATACGGGAACACTGAAGCTTTCTTT

D gene: -
V gene: TRBV19
J gene: TRBJ1-4
clone size: -
CDR3 protein: CASSIVSDSEKLFF
CDR3 DNA: TGTGCCAGTAGTATAGTCTCCGACAGTGAAAAACTGTTTTTT

D gene: -
V gene: TRBV11-3
J gene: TRBJ1-6
clone size: -
CDR3 protein: CASSLREGISPLHF
CDR3 DNA: TGTGCCAGCAGCCTCAGGGAGGGGATTTCACCCCTCCACTTT

D gene: -
V gene: TRBV11-3
J gene: TRBJ2-3
clone size: -
CDR3 protein: CASSLEGRGLDTQYF
CDR3 DNA: TGTGCCAGCAGCTTGGAGGGCAGGGGGTTAGATACGCAGTATTTT

D gene: -
V gene: TRBV6-8
J gene: TRBJ1-3
clone size: -
CDR3 protein: CASSYSRGGGNTIYF
CDR3 DNA: TGTGCCAGCAGTTACTCAAGGGGGGGCGGGAACACCATATATTTT

D gene: TRBD1
V gene: TRBV19
J gene: TRBJ1-1
clone size: -
CDR3 protein: CASAWQGGSTEAFF
CDR3 DNA: TGTGCCAGTGCCTGGCAGGGGGGGAGCACTGAAGCTTTCTTT

D gene: -
V gene: TRBV11-3
J gene: TRBJ1-2
clone size: -
CDR3 protein: CASSLDPRTDYGYTF
CDR3 DNA: TGTGCCAGCAGCTTAGATCCCCGGACAGACTATGGCTACACCTTC

D gene: -
V gene: TRBV11-3
J gene: TRBJ2-5
clone size: -
CDR3 protein: CASSLQGLGGETQYF
CDR3 DNA: TGTGCCAGCAGCTTACAGGGATTAGGAGGCGAGACCCAGTACTTC

D gene: TRBD2
V gene: TRBV18
J gene: TRBJ2-3
clone size: -
CDR3 protein: CASSQGLAGGPYTQYF
CDR3 DNA: TGTGCCAGCTCACAAGGACTAGCGGGGGGTCCGTATACGCAGTATTTT

D gene: -
V gene: TRBV5-1
J gene: TRBJ2-2
clone size: -
CDR3 protein: CASDSGDRTGELFF
CDR3 DNA: TGCGCCAGCGACTCGGGGGATAGGACCGGGGAGCTGTTTTTT

D gene: TRBD1
V gene: TRBV19
J gene: TRBJ1-2
clone size: -
CDR3 protein: CASSISDRPHGYTF
CDR3 DNA: TGTGCCAGTAGTATTTCGGACAGGCCCCATGGCTACACCTTC

D gene: -
V gene: TRBV6-8
J gene: TRBJ1-2
clone size: few
CDR3 protein: CASSYSIRRAGSNGYTF
CDR3 DNA: TGTGCCAGCAGTTACTCGATAAGAAGAGCGGGGAGTAATGGCTACACCTTC

D gene: -
V gene: TRBV11-3
J gene: TRBJ2-7
clone size: -
CDR3 protein: CASSPYLRDAQVQNF
CDR3 DNA: TGTGCCAGCAGCCCCTACCTCCGGGACGCCCAAGTCCAAAACTTC

D gene: -
V gene: TRBV6-8
J gene: TRBJ1-2
clone size: -
CDR3 protein: CASSVSGLQHGYTF
CDR3 DNA: TGTGCCAGCAGTGTCAGTGGACTCCAGCATGGCTACACCTTC

D gene: -
V gene: TRBV11-3
J gene: TRBJ2-1
clone size: -
CDR3 protein: CASSLGPLGVRENEQFF
CDR3 DNA: TGTGCCAGCAGCTTAGGCCCTCTTGGGGTTCGGGAAAATGAGCAGTTCTTC

D gene: -
V gene: TRBV19
J gene: TRBJ2-7
clone size: -
CDR3 protein: CASSAAGHTYEQYF
CDR3 DNA: TGTGCCAGTAGTGCGGCGGGACATACCTACGAGCAGTACTTC